The 19 T cell receptor beta chains presented below share a single source sample, sequenced in a study of shared clonotypes between healthy human individuals (dated by TCRdb to the early 2020s). The library was generated by the immunoSEQ multiplex PCR assay. Drawn from immuneACCESS, this table holds only the in-frame rearrangements with V and J called that TCRdb kept. Clones are partly lost; checked studies trace under half to an unresolved V gene and leave the rest unexplained. The sample yields about 680,000 clones; about 78% were counted once. The ten largest clones represent roughly 1.8% of the sample. Sequenced: memory CD4+ T cells sorted from blood. This specimen's cell subset or site label, interpreted: CD45RA-negative fraction. The receptors come from a young woman in good health.

The CDR3 loop is CASRQTSGSTGELFF. CDR3 coding DNA: TGTGCCAGCAGACAGACTAGCGGGAGTACCGGGGAGCTGTTTTTT. This chain uses TRBV6-5 with TRBJ2-2; 12 bases agree with TRBD2. V shed 6 bases and J 5 bases; nucleotides not matched to a gene: 4. Germline-derived CDR1 and CDR2 are MNHEY and SVGAGI. The CDR3 is 15 residues long.

This clone was seen more than once but under ten times. The rearrangement links TRBV7-2 to TRBJ1-1; D gene unclear. The CDR3 totals 16 residues. Germline V CDR1 and CDR2: SGHTA, FQGNSA. V was trimmed by 5 bases and J by 4 bases, leaving 20 bases between them. CDR3 protein: CASSRRGTVGSTEAFF. The CDR3 bases are TGTGCCAGCAGCCGAAGAGGAACGGTCGGTAGCACTGAAGCTTTCTTT.

V is TRBV6-6 and J is TRBJ2-3, with D tentatively TRBD1 (8 bases). The V end lost 6 bases, the J end lost 3 bases, and 16 bases lay between the germline ends. Germline V lookup: CDR1 MNHNY, CDR2 SVGAGI (reference sequence). CDR3 length: 15 amino acids. CDR3 nucleotide sequence: TGTGCCAGCAGACTACAGGGGGGGCTGACAGATACGCAGTATTTT. This codes for CASRLQGGLTDTQYF.

This clone showed up many times. The chain joins TRBV28 to TRBJ1-1, with D possibly matching TRBD1 (6 bases). CDR1 is MDHEN, CDR2 SYDVKM, per germline. This CDR3 spans 19 amino acids. V lost 1 base to trimming and J lost 4 bases, with 25 bases between them. In nucleotides, the CDR3 is TGTGCCAGCAGTTTATCAGGTTGGTGGGGGCAGGGTTCCAGCACTGAAGCTTTCTTT. This gives the protein CASSLSGWWGQGSSTEAFF.

The CDR3 loop reads CASSQSTSDYEQYF. In DNA, the CDR3 is TGTGCCAGCAGCCAATCCACTAGCGACTACGAGCAGTACTTC. The chain links TRBV6-5 to TRBJ2-7; 7 nucleotides align to TRBD2. In germline, CDR1 is MNHEY, CDR2 SVGAGI. After removal of 6 bases from V and 3 bases from J, the junction contained 8 bases not matched to a gene. There are 14 residues in the CDR3.

The chain employs TRBV29-1 and TRBJ2-1, with TRBD2 identical over 12 bases. V was pared by 6 bases and J by 7 bases, with 13 bases of the junction left unmatched. There are 16 residues in the CDR3. Germline CDR1 SQVTM, CDR2 ANQGSEA. The CDR3 nucleotides are TGCAGCGTAGCCGGGACTAGCGGGTTATTGGGGAATGAGCAGTTCTTC. Translating it yields CSVAGTSGLLGNEQFF.

This clone was counted only a few times. Other nucleotide sequences in the sample specify the same CDR3. The DNA for the CDR3 is TGTGCCAGCAGTGGTCAGGACACCGGGGAGCTGTTTTTT. Its translation: CASSGQDTGELFF. V is TRBV6-4 and J is TRBJ2-2; D unresolved. The CDR3 has 13 residues. The V end was cut by 4 bases, the J end by 3 bases, with 6 bases between. The germline CDR1 and CDR2 sequences are MRHNA and SNTAGT.

CDR3 DNA sequence: TGTGCCAGCAGTTTGAGCGGCGGAGTCTCGCGCACAGATACGCAGTATTTT. It encodes CASSLSGGVSRTDTQYF. The chain carries TRBV28 and TRBJ2-3; possible D gene TRBD2, 5 bases. The CDR3 consists of 17 residues. Trimming removed 3 bases at V and 1 base at J, with 17 bases between. Germline-derived CDR1 and CDR2 are MDHEN and SYDVKM.

The chain uses TRBV6-5 and TRBJ2-7, with D perhaps matching TRBD2 (6 bases). CDR3 length: 13 residues. Germline V gives CDR1 MNHEY, CDR2 SVGAGI. V was pared by 0 bases and J by 6 bases, with 9 bases between. CDR3 DNA: TGTGCCAGCAGTTACTCGCCGGGAGCCGAGCAGTACTTC. As protein: CASSYSPGAEQYF.

The chain joins TRBV28 to TRBJ1-2; the match to TRBD1 covers 7 bases. CDR1 and CDR2 from the germline V gene are MDHEN and SYDVKM. The CDR3 is 14 amino acids. Trimming removed 3 bases from V and 3 bases from J; junction bases left unmatched: 4. In nucleotides, the CDR3 is TGTGCCAGCAGTTTCCAGGGGGGCGACTATGGCTACACCTTC. Encoded protein: CASSFQGGDYGYTF.

The V call is TRBV5-1, the J call TRBJ2-3, with a tentative D call TRBD1 (6 bases). The CDR3 covers 14 residues. Trimming removed 8 bases at V and 0 bases at J, with 13 bases between. Looked up from germline, CDR1 is SGHRS and CDR2 is YFSETQ. CDR3 region: CASYEGHSTDTQYF. CDR3 bases: TGCGCCAGTTATGAGGGACATAGCACAGATACGCAGTATTTT.

This clone was counted only a few times. V and J are TRBV18 and TRBJ1-1; D unresolved. The CDR3 extends over 11 amino acids. V shed 7 bases and J shed 7 bases, with 10 bases lying between them. Germline V CDR1 and CDR2: KGHSH, LQKENI. Written as DNA, the CDR3 is TGTGCCAGCTTTGATCCCGGTGAAGCTTTCTTT. It encodes CASFDPGEAFF.

This chain uses TRBV7-8 with TRBJ2-3; possibly TRBD1 for D (5 bases). The CDR3 spans 15 residues. V lost 5 bases to trimming and J lost 5 bases, with 17 bases between them. The germline CDR1 and CDR2 sequences are SGHVS and FQNEAQ. The CDR3 region is CASSAGHNRGDTQYF. In nucleotides, the CDR3 is TGTGCCAGCAGCGCTGGACATAATAGAGGAGATACGCAGTATTTT.

This clone was observed a few times. Other DNA sequences from this sample encode an identical CDR3 as well. The chain carries TRBV7-9 and TRBJ2-1; D not certain. Trimming removed 3 bases from V and 7 bases from J, with 4 bases in between. Germline assignment: CDR1 SEHNR and CDR2 FQNEAQ (reference sequence). This CDR3 is 11 amino acids long. CDR3 sequence reads: CASSFSNEQFF. CDR3 DNA sequence: TGTGCCAGCAGCTTCAGTAATGAGCAGTTCTTC.

The chain joins TRBV19 to TRBJ1-3; a weak D match, TRBD1 (5 bases). Germline V gives CDR1 LNHDA, CDR2 SQIVND (reference sequence). V shed 9 bases and J shed 1 base, with 16 bases lying between them. The CDR3 sequence is 15 residues long. CDR3 DNA: TGTGCCAGCTCAACCCGCGGGGGATCTGGAAACACCATATATTTT. Its translation: CASSTRGGSGNTIYF.

The gene calls are TRBV5-6 and TRBJ2-1; 9 nucleotides align to TRBD1. The CDR3 consists of 16 residues. Germline V gene sequence: CDR1 SGHDT, CDR2 YYEEEE. V was pared by 3 bases and J by 7 bases, with 11 bases of the junction left unmatched. DNA of the CDR3: TGTGCCAGCAGCTGGAAAGCGGGACAGGGTGGGAATGAGCAGTTCTTC. Residues: CASSWKAGQGGNEQFF. The variable domain in full, with the rest retrieved from reference TRBV5-6 and TRBJ2-1, is DAGVTQSPTHLIKTRGQQVTLRCSPKSGHDTVSWYQQALGQGPQFIFQYYEEEERQRGNFPDRFSGHQFPNYSSELNVNALLLGDSALYLCASSWKAGQGGNEQFFGPGTRLTVL.

The rearrangement joins TRBV19 to TRBJ1-5, with D tentatively TRBD1 (5 bases). The V end was cut by 5 bases, the J end by 1 base, with 6 bases between. Germline V gene data show CDR1 as LNHDA and CDR2 as SQIVND (reference sequence). This CDR3 comprises 13 residues. The CDR3 coding sequence is TGTGCCAGTAGTCGGGGGAGCAATCAGCCCCAGCATTTT. Translating it yields CASSRGSNQPQHF.

The genes are TRBV14 and TRBJ2-7; 10 positions match TRBD1. Looked up from germline, CDR1 is SGHDN and CDR2 is FVKESK. CDR3 length equals 15 residues. The trim removed 4 bases at V and 2 bases at J, leaving 5 bases unmatched. The CDR3 DNA sequence: TGTGCCAGCAGCCCGGAGGGACAGGGGACCTACGAGCAGTACTTC. It specifies CASSPEGQGTYEQYF.

The gene calls are TRBV28 and TRBJ1-5; D remains unclear. V was pared by 2 bases and J by 0 bases, with 14 bases between. The CDR3 length is 17 residues. Germline V gene data show CDR1 as MDHEN and CDR2 as SYDVKM. CDR3 bases: TGTGCCAGCAGTTTAAGACGGTGGGATTATAGCAATCAGCCCCAGCATTTT. Protein sequence: CASSLRRWDYSNQPQHF.